Listed here are 14 T cell receptor beta chains from one sample, sequenced in a study of CD8 T cells in Susac syndrome. RNA, at about 0.45 to 1 ug, was reverse transcribed with random hexamers. TCRdb analysed the immunoSEQ multiplex PCR reads with MiXCR anew, one entry per CDR3 protein. The table lists roughly 190,000 distinct CDR3 sequences, roughly 94% of them singletons. Sequencing was performed on CD4+ T cells from PBMCs. The receptors here all came from a human donor in good health.

The gene calls are TRBV3-1 and TRBJ1-2; possibly TRBD1 for D (6 bases). CDR1 and CDR2 from the germline V gene are LGHDT and YNNKEL (reference sequence). V was cut by 0 bases and J by 4 bases, with 18 bases left in between. The CDR3 covers 17 residues. CDR3: CASSQDLVTGTPYGYTF. The CDR3 DNA follows: TGTGCCAGCAGCCAAGATCTTGTAACCGGGACACCCTATGGCTACACCTTC.

The rearrangement uses TRBV27 and TRBJ1-5, with TRBD1 matching 9 bases. V shed 4 bases, J shed 7 bases, and the junction held 5 bases outside the gene matches. The CDR3 runs 14 residues. The V gene's germline CDR1 is MNHEY and CDR2 SMNVEV (reference sequence). CDR3 nucleotide sequence: TGTGCCAGCAGTTGGGGGACAGGGTCACAGCCCCAGCATTTT. Translation gives CASSWGTGSQPQHF.

The chain links TRBV28 to TRBJ2-5, with 7 bases matching TRBD1. Germline-derived CDR1 and CDR2 are MDHEN and SYDVKM. V lost 3 bases to trimming and J lost 3 bases; unmatched junction nucleotides: 10. The CDR3 extends over 16 amino acids. The CDR3: CASSFNGRTGEETQYF. The CDR3 DNA is TGTGCCAGCAGTTTCAATGGCCGCACAGGGGAAGAGACCCAGTACTTC.

V usage is TRBV12-3 or TRBV12-4 and J usage is TRBJ2-1, with 8 bases lining up with TRBD2. The CDR3 is 14 residues long. V was clipped by 5 bases and J by 6 bases; unmatched bases: 6. CDR3 sequence reads: CASSPGLAVNEQFF. As DNA, the CDR3 is TGTGCCAGCAGTCCCGGACTAGCCGTCAATGAGCAGTTCTTC.

Only a few counts were recorded for this clonotype. V usage is TRBV4-3 and J usage is TRBJ2-2; D is unresolved. The V gene's germline CDR1 is LGHNA and CDR2 YSLEER. V lost 2 bases and J lost 4, with 8 bases in between. This CDR3 contains 14 residues. CDR3 in amino acids: CASSQSSATGELFF. The CDR3 DNA sequence: TGCGCCAGCAGCCAATCGAGTGCCACCGGGGAGCTGTTTTTT.

The chain employs TRBV12-3 or TRBV12-4 and TRBJ2-7, with TRBD2 matching 16 bases. Germline trimming cut 5 bases from V and 11 bases from J; bases unmatched to any gene: 6. This CDR3 comprises 14 residues. CDR3 nucleotides: TGTGCCAGCAGTCCGGGACTAGCGGGAGGGTACGAGTACTTC. Translation: CASSPGLAGGYEYF.

Notes on this clonotype: A read error may produce the germline difference seen at one junction end. The chain links TRBV5-1 to TRBJ2-3; the D is unclear. This CDR3 spans 12 amino acids. From germline, CDR1 is SGHRS and CDR2 YFSETQ. CDR3 residues: CASSLVSDTQYF. The CDR3 DNA sequence: TGTGCCAGCAGCTTGGTCTCAGATACGCAGTATTTT.

The chain employs TRBV23-1 and TRBJ2-7, with TRBD2 identical over 7 bases. TRBV23-1 is reported as an ORF; its role is uncertain. This CDR3 is built from 16 residues. The V gene end was trimmed by 1 base and the J gene end by 2 bases; junction bases not matched to a gene: 8. The CDR3 coding sequence is TGCGCCAGCAGTCAATGTGGGAGTGCGGGGGCCTACGAGCAGTACTTC. It translates to CASSQCGSAGAYEQYF.

The genes are TRBV30 and TRBJ1-1; D possibly corresponds to TRBD1 (5 bases). V lost 2 bases and J lost 0, with 16 bases in between. The CDR3 runs 16 residues. Germline assignment: CDR1 GTSNPN and CDR2 SVGIG (reference sequence). The CDR3 DNA reads TGTGCCTGGAGTCCTCACCGGGGGTCCATGAACACTGAAGCTTTCTTT. This encodes CAWSPHRGSMNTEAFF.

The chain uses TRBV5-4 and TRBJ2-1; TRBD1 matches at 11 bases. CDR3 length equals 16 residues. J gave up 3 bases and V 3 bases, and 5 bases lay outside the gene matches. The germline V gene has CDR1 SGHNT and CDR2 YYREEE (reference sequence). Written as DNA, the CDR3 is TGTGCCAGCAGCTCCACCGGGACAGGGGGCTACAATGAGCAGTTCTTC. Protein product: CASSSTGTGGYNEQFF.

The chain uses TRBV4-3 and TRBJ2-5; D tentatively reads TRBD1 or TRBD2 (6 bases each). This CDR3 is 14 amino acids long. V was clipped by 3 bases and J by 4 bases, with 12 bases between them. Germline V gene sequence: CDR1 LGHNA, CDR2 YSLEER. This CDR3 is CASSHPGAGETQYF. The CDR3 bases are TGCGCCAGCAGCCATCCGGGGGCGGGAGAGACCCAGTACTTC.

V is TRBV19 and J is TRBJ1-5, with 8 bases identical to TRBD1. The J segment lost 6 bases and the V segment lost 7 bases, leaving 8 bases of the junction unmatched. The CDR3 has 14 residues. CDR1 is LNHDA and CDR2 is SQIVND in the germline V gene (reference sequence). The CDR3 DNA reads as TGTGCCAGTACTGAGGCAGGGGGCGGTCAGCCCCAGCATTTT. Encoded protein: CASTEAGGGQPQHF.

J is TRBJ1-1 and V is TRBV9; D is possibly TRBD1 (5 bases). Trimming stripped 3 bases from V and 4 bases from J, with 13 bases between. Germline values: CDR1 SGDLS, CDR2 YYNGEE. This CDR3 is 14 amino acids long. The CDR3 reads CASSESGGGTEAFF. The CDR3 DNA is TGTGCCAGCAGCGAGAGCGGGGGAGGCACTGAAGCTTTCTTT.

The rearrangement uses TRBV4-2 and TRBJ2-2; TRBD2 agrees at 8 bases. The CDR3 sequence is 21 residues long. CDR1 LGHNA and CDR2 YNFKEQ come from the germline V gene. Germline trimming cut 4 bases from V and 4 bases from J; bases unmatched to any gene: 23. The CDR3 spells CASSRRRPGYREGLGTGELFF. The CDR3 DNA sequence: TGTGCCAGCAGCCGCAGACGGCCGGGGTACCGGGAGGGCCTCGGCACCGGGGAGCTGTTTTTT.